Each of the 18 T cell receptor beta chains below was sequenced from the same sample in a study of early T cells in non-severe SARS-CoV-2 infection. TCRdb reanalysed the 5' RACE reads using MiXCR and keeps one entry per CDR3 protein. The table shows about 100,000 distinct CDR3 sequences, with roughly 12% occurring only once. Sample: whole blood. These receptors all stem from an adult who was a healthcare worker with PCR-confirmed SARS-CoV-2 infection or an uninfected control (not recorded which).

This clonotype was seen ten or more times. A read error may account for a junction end that differs from germline. The chain combines TRBV12-3 or TRBV12-4 with TRBJ2-7, with a tentative D call TRBD2 (5 bases). This CDR3 is 14 amino acids long. CDR3 amino acids: CASSLALGEYERYF. DNA of the CDR3: TGTGCCAGCAGTTTAGCGCTTGGGGAGTACGAGCGGTACTTC.

This clonotype was seen many times. The chain joins TRBV7-2 to TRBJ1-2, with D perhaps TRBD1 (6 bases). From germline, CDR1 is SGHTA and CDR2 FQGNSA. The CDR3 has 15 amino acids. Trimming shortened V by 7 bases and J by 3 bases, and 18 bases separated the two germline ends. The CDR3 loop reads CASTQRAGGDYGYTF. DNA of the CDR3: TGTGCCAGCACCCAGCGGGCTGGGGGCGACTATGGCTACACCTTC.

This clonotype was counted a few times. V gene TRBV9 combines with J gene TRBJ2-2; no reliable D call. V was shortened by 3 bases and J by 3 bases, with 3 bases between the two germline ends. The CDR3 is 12 residues long. Germline V CDR1 and CDR2: SGDLS, YYNGEE. This CDR3 is CASSAYTGELFF. For the CDR3, the DNA is TGTGCCAGCAGCGCGTACACCGGGGAGCTGTTTTTT.

This chain connects TRBV5-3 to TRBJ1-1, with TRBD1 matching over 9 bases. TRBV5-3 is given ORF status, its function remaining uncertain. V was clipped by 4 bases and J by 2 bases; unmatched bases: 12. The CDR3 is made up of 17 amino acids. CDR3 residues: CARSLRQGGPQNTEAFF. As DNA, the CDR3 is TGTGCCAGAAGCCTAAGACAGGGGGGCCCCCAAAACACTGAAGCTTTCTTT.

CDR3 nucleotides: TGTGCCAGCAGTCTCAGGGCTTTCATGAACACTGAAGCTTTCTTT. Its translation is CASSLRAFMNTEAFF. The chain links TRBV27 to TRBJ1-1; D might be TRBD1 (5 bases). The CDR3 contains 15 residues. Germline V gene sequence: CDR1 MNHEY, CDR2 SMNVEV (reference sequence). V was pared by 5 bases and J by 0 bases, with 13 bases between.

The V call is TRBV6-1, the J call TRBJ2-7; TRBD1 matches at 9 bases. J gave up 3 bases and V 3 bases, and 6 bases lay outside the gene matches. Germline-derived CDR1 and CDR2 are MNHNS and SASEGT. The CDR3 consists of 15 residues. The CDR3 nucleotides read TGTGCCAGCAGTGACCAAGGGACAGGGCGCTACGAGCAGTACTTC. This encodes CASSDQGTGRYEQYF.

A few counts support this clonotype. The chain has TRBV10-3 and TRBJ1-2, with TRBD1 as a possible D gene (6 bases). V was trimmed by 10 bases and J by 4 bases, leaving 13 bases between them. Germline CDR1 is ENHRY and CDR2 is SYGVKD. The CDR3 covers 12 residues. The CDR3 bases are TGTGCCAACGGAGGGGGGTCCTATGGCTACACCTTC. Translation gives CANGGGSYGYTF.

V and J are TRBV12-5 and TRBJ2-1, with TRBD2 matching over 11 bases. This CDR3 comprises 22 residues. With 0 bases clipped from V and 2 bases from J, the junction kept 18 bases outside the gene matches. The germline V gene encodes CDR1 LGHNT and CDR2 FRNRAP. Written as DNA, the CDR3 is TGTGCTAGTGGTTTGGTAAAGAGAAAGACTAGCGGGACTGGGAAGACCTACAATGAGCAGTTCTTC. Its protein is CASGLVKRKTSGTGKTYNEQFF.

This sequence joins TRBV2 and TRBJ2-5; TRBD2 aligns across 9 bases. With V trimmed by 2 bases and J by 1 base, 5 bases remained unmatched. CDR3 length: 16 residues. Germline V gene data show CDR1 as SNHLY and CDR2 as FYNNEI. The CDR3 DNA reads TGTGCCAGCAGTGAAACCCTAGCGGGACTCCAAGAGACCCAGTACTTC. This codes for CASSETLAGLQETQYF.

The rearrangement links TRBV9 to TRBJ1-2; 7 bases are shared with TRBD1. From germline, CDR1 is SGDLS and CDR2 YYNGEE. The CDR3 totals 14 residues. The V and J ends lost 3 bases and 4 bases, in that order; junction bases with no gene match: 6. Here the CDR3 DNA reads TGTGCCAGCAGCGAGGGACAGCCAGCCTATGGCTACACCTTC. This translates into CASSEGQPAYGYTF.

This rearrangement joins TRBV20-1 to TRBJ2-7; D possibly corresponds to TRBD2 (7 bases). The CDR3 is 12 residues long. Trimming removed 7 bases from V and 2 bases from J, with 12 bases in between. In germline, CDR1 is DFQATT, CDR2 SNEGSKA (reference sequence). As DNA, the CDR3 is TGCAGTGGGAGGGGGGGTACCTACGAGCAGTACTTC. It specifies CSGRGGTYEQYF.

This clonotype has more than one count but fewer than ten. The chain couples TRBV24-1 to TRBJ2-5, with 13 nucleotides matching TRBD2. The CDR3 extends over 16 amino acids. V lost 3 bases to trimming and J lost 5 bases; unmatched junction nucleotides: 5. CDR1 and CDR2 from the germline V gene are KGHDR and SFDVKD. The CDR3 nucleotides read TGTGCCACCAGTGATCACCGGACTAGCGGGGGTGAGACCCAGTACTTC. Protein sequence: CATSDHRTSGGETQYF.

This clonotype has more than one count but fewer than ten. The rearrangement uses TRBV5-1 and TRBJ2-5, with D possibly matching TRBD1 (6 bases). The CDR3 sequence is 13 residues long. Trimming shortened V by 4 bases and J by 4 bases, and 11 bases separated the two germline ends. In germline, CDR1 is SGHRS, CDR2 YFSETQ. CDR3 bases: TGCGCCAGCAGCCCTGGGGGCGCAGAGACCCAGTACTTC. Protein sequence: CASSPGGAETQYF.

This clonotype was detected a few times. This chain links TRBV3-2 with TRBJ2-7; TRBD1, the table's D call, lacks a check against the DNA. TRBV3-2 is shown as a pseudogene. This CDR3 has 15 amino acids. CDR3 region: CASSQDPGPFYEQYF. CDR3 coding DNA: TGTGCCAGCAGCCAAGACCCCGGGCCTTTCTACGAGCAGTACTTC.

This clonotype was seen a few times. The chain links TRBV10-3 to TRBJ2-1; TRBD2 matches 8 bases. The V and J ends lost 0 bases and 8 bases, in that order; junction bases with no gene match: 6. This CDR3 comprises 15 residues. Looked up from germline, CDR1 is ENHRY and CDR2 is SYGVKD. CDR3 DNA sequence: TGTGCCATCAGTGAGTCGGGACTAGTGGGGGATGAGCAGTTCTTC. Amino acid sequence: CAISESGLVGDEQFF.

This clonotype appeared many times. The V call is TRBV10-3, the J call TRBJ2-2; 7 bases line up with TRBD1. CDR3 length equals 14 residues. Germline CDR1 ENHRY, CDR2 SYGVKD. V was clipped by 8 bases and J by 3 bases; unmatched bases: 6. The CDR3 region is CAIQPDRDTGELFF. The CDR3 DNA is TGTGCCATCCAACCCGACAGGGACACCGGGGAGCTGTTTTTT.

Concerning this clonotype itself: One end of the junction is discordant with germline, which a read error may explain. The chain recombines TRBV6-5 with TRBJ1-1; D is unresolved. Germline V gives CDR1 MNHEY, CDR2 SVGAGI. CDR3 size: 16 residues. The CDR3 coding sequence is TGTGCCGGCAGTTACTCGAGCCCAGGTGCCTTCACTGAAGCTTTCTTT. Its protein is CAGSYSSPGAFTEAFF.

This clonotype was counted at least ten times. J is TRBJ2-7 and V is TRBV7-2; 8 positions match TRBD1. The CDR3 runs 15 residues. Per germline, CDR1 SGHTA and CDR2 FQGNSA. Trimming removed 4 bases from V and 4 bases from J; junction bases left unmatched: 9. CDR3 nucleotide sequence: TGTGCCAGCAGCTCCCAACAGGGGGAACGTTACGAGCAGTACTTC. Amino acid sequence: CASSSQQGERYEQYF.